Below, one TCR beta chain is given with its context. The data derive from a study of OX40 agonist ivuxolimab in advanced cancers. Germline V lookup: CDR1 MGHRA, CDR2 YSYEKL. The CDR3 is made up of 14 amino acids. The trim removed 3 bases at V and 6 bases at J, leaving 3 bases unmatched. Clones were read by immunoSEQ multiplex PCR, and TCRdb kept only the in-frame ones, dropping some. There are more than 15,000 clones in the sample; around 74% occur only once, and approximately 24% lies in the top ten. The genes are TRBV4-1 and TRBJ2-1; 9 bases agree with TRBD2. The receptor was derived from an adult with an advanced solid tumor such as melanoma, head and neck, liver or kidney cancer. Sequenced here: CD4+ or CD8+ T cells sorted from blood, sampled in a trial of the OX40 agonist ivuxolimab. The CDR3 DNA is TGCGCCAGCAGCCAGGCGACTAGCGGCAATGAGCAGTTCTTC. Translating gives CASSQATSGNEQFF.